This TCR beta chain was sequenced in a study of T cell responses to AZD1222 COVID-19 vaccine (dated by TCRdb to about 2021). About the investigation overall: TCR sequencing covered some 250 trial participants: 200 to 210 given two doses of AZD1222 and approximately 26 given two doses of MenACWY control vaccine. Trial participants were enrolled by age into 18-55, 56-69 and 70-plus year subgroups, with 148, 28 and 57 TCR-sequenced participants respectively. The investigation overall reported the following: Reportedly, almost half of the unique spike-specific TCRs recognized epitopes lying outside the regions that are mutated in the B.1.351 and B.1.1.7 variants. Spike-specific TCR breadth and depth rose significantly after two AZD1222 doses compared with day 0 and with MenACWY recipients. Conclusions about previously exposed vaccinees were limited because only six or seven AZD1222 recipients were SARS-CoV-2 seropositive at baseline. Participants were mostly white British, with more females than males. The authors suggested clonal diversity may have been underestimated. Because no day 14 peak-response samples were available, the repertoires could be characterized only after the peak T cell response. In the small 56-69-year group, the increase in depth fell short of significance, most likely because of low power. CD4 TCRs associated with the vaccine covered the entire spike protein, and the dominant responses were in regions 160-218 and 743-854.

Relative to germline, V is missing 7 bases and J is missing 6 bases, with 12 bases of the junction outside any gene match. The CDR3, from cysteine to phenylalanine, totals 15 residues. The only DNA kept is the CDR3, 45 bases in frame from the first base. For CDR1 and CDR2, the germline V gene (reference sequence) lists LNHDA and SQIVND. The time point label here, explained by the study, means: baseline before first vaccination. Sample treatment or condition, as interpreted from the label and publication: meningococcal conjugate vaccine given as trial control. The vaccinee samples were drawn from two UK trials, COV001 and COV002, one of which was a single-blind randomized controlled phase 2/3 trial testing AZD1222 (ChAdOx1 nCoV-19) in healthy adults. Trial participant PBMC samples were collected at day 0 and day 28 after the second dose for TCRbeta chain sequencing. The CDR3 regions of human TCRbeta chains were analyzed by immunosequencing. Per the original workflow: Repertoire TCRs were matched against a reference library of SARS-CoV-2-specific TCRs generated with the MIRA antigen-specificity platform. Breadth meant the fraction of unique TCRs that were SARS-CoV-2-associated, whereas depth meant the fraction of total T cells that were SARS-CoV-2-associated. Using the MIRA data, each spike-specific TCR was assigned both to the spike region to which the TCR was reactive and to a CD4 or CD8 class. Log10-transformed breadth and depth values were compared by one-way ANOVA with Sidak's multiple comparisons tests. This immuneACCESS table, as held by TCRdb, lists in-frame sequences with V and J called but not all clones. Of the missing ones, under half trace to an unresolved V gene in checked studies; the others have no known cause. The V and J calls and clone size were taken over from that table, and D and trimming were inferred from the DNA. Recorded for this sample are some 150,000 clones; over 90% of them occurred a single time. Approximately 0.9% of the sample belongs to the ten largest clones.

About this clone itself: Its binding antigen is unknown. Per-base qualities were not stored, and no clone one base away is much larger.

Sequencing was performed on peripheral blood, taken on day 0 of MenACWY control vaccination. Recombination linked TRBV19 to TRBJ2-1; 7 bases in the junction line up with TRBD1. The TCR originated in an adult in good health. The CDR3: CASNPDRVGVNEQFF. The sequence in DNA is TGTGCCAGTAATCCAGACAGGGTGGGTGTCAATGAGCAGTTCTTC.